These 30 T cell receptor beta chains were sequenced from one sample in a study of T cell changes during pregnancy in multiple sclerosis. Clones were sequenced by immunoSEQ multiplex PCR, and TCRdb holds only the in-frame ones, with some missing. The sample includes some 100,000 clones, 91% seen only once; the top ten take around 3.1%. Sequencing was performed on peripheral blood, taken in the second trimester of pregnancy. These receptors were obtained from a female donor with multiple sclerosis, enrolled in a pregnancy study.

The chain links TRBV18 to TRBJ1-5; D gene unclear. In germline, CDR1 is KGHSH, CDR2 LQKENI. CDR3 size: 14 residues. The germline V and J ends were trimmed by 1 base and 2 bases, with 6 bases remaining between them. This chain's CDR3 is CASSPRQGNQPQHF. Written as DNA, the CDR3 is TGTGCCAGCTCACCACGGCAGGGCAATCAGCCCCAGCATTTT.

The chain has TRBV13 and TRBJ2-5; 9 bases line up with TRBD2. The CDR3 has 15 residues. Trimming took 5 bases from V and 1 from J; bases not matched to a gene: 5. Germline CDR1 PRHDT, CDR2 FYEKMQ (reference sequence). The CDR3 protein is CASSQWREGQETQYF. The CDR3 bases are TGTGCCAGCAGCCAGTGGCGGGAGGGCCAAGAGACCCAGTACTTC.

V gene TRBV7-8 combines with J gene TRBJ1-4; no definite D call. Germline CDR1 is SGHVS and CDR2 is FQNEAQ. Trimming shortened V by 2 bases and J by 6 bases, and 13 bases separated the two germline ends. The CDR3 sequence is 15 residues long. The CDR3 DNA sequence: TGTGCCAGCAGCTTAAACAGTGCTCCCTATGAAAAACTGTTTTTT. This encodes CASSLNSAPYEKLFF.

J is TRBJ1-4 and V is TRBV9; no definite D call. The CDR3 has 14 residues. The V gene lost 3 bases and the J gene lost 4 bases, with 10 bases spanning the gap. Per germline, CDR1 SGDLS and CDR2 YYNGEE. CDR3 bases: TGTGCCAGCAGCGGACGGGAGGGTAATGAAAAACTGTTTTTT. This sequence encodes CASSGREGNEKLFF.

A note on this clone: Distinct nucleotide sequences in the sample also encode this CDR3. The gene calls are TRBV6-5 and TRBJ2-7, with a weak D call TRBD2 (5 bases). Germline CDR1 is MNHEY and CDR2 is SVGAGI. The CDR3 consists of 14 residues. The V gene lost 4 bases and the J gene lost 6 bases, with 16 bases spanning the gap. DNA for the CDR3: TGTGCCAGCAGTTTGCTCGGACCCCGGGGCGAGCAGTACTTC. It encodes CASSLLGPRGEQYF.

The chain employs TRBV7-9 and TRBJ2-7, with TRBD2 as a possible D gene (5 bases). The CDR3 length is 14 residues. The V and J ends lost 1 base and 3 bases respectively, with 10 bases between them. CDR1 and CDR2 from the germline V gene are SEHNR and FQNEAQ (reference sequence). The CDR3 region is CASSLGTGVYEQYF. For the CDR3, the DNA is TGTGCCAGCAGCTTAGGGACTGGAGTCTACGAGCAGTACTTC.

CDR3 coding DNA: TGTGCCAGCAGCTTAGAAGCAGGGGGCGCGGGAAACACCATATATTTT. It translates to CASSLEAGGAGNTIYF. The rearrangement links TRBV7-9 to TRBJ1-3; 8 nucleotides agree with TRBD1. There are 16 residues in the CDR3. Looked up from germline, CDR1 is SEHNR and CDR2 is FQNEAQ (reference sequence). The V gene end was trimmed by 1 base and the J gene end by 4 bases; junction bases not matched to a gene: 6.

The V gene is TRBV7-8, the J gene TRBJ1-4; 10 nucleotides line up with TRBD1. J gave up 7 bases and V 5 bases, and 4 bases lay outside the gene matches. This CDR3 has 14 amino acids. Germline V lookup: CDR1 SGHVS, CDR2 FQNEAQ. The CDR3 DNA follows: TGTGCCAGCAGCCCGGGACAGGGGACTGAAAAACTGTTTTTT. Encoded protein: CASSPGQGTEKLFF.

The chain carries TRBV19 and TRBJ2-2; a possible D gene is TRBD1 (5 bases). Per the germline V gene, CDR1 is LNHDA and CDR2 is SQIVND (reference sequence). The V gene lost 6 bases and the J gene lost 6 bases, with 14 bases spanning the gap. The CDR3 is 14 amino acids. The CDR3 nucleotides read TGTGCCAGTAGGGGCGGTATAGGGGCCGGGGAGCTGTTTTTT. Encoded protein: CASRGGIGAGELFF.

The V gene is TRBV28, the J gene TRBJ2-2; possible D gene TRBD2, 6 bases. The germline V and J ends were trimmed by 6 bases and 4 bases, with 9 bases remaining between them. From germline, CDR1 is MDHEN and CDR2 SYDVKM. The CDR3 is 13 residues long. CDR3 sequence: CASRTGVTGELFF. The CDR3 region has the DNA TGTGCCAGCAGGACGGGAGTCACCGGGGAGCTGTTTTTT.

The chain combines TRBV18 with TRBJ1-6; D remains ambiguous. Germline V CDR1 and CDR2: KGHSH, LQKENI. The V end lost 0 bases, the J end lost 9 bases, and 12 bases lay between the germline ends. The CDR3 spans 15 residues. CDR3 DNA sequence: TGTGCCAGCTCACCACCGGGAGGGATTGGTTCACCCCTCCACTTT. It translates to CASSPPGGIGSPLHF.

The chain couples TRBV18 to TRBJ1-2; 8 bases fit TRBD1. CDR1 KGHSH and CDR2 LQKENI come from the germline V gene. V lost 3 bases to trimming and J lost 6 bases; unmatched junction nucleotides: 6. The CDR3 runs to 14 residues. The CDR3 sequence is CASSPGQGEDGYTF. The DNA for the CDR3 is TGTGCCAGCTCACCCGGACAGGGAGAAGATGGCTACACCTTC.

The chain has TRBV29-1 and TRBJ1-1; no definite D call. Trimming removed 2 bases at V and 1 base at J, with 5 bases between. Germline V gives CDR1 SQVTM, CDR2 ANQGSEA. CDR3 size: 12 residues. The CDR3 DNA follows: TGCAGCGTTGAACCAGGGAACACTGAAGCTTTCTTT. Amino acid sequence: CSVEPGNTEAFF.

The CDR3 DNA sequence: TGTGCCAGCAGTGATCGGGGGGGCACCACTGAAGCTTTCTTT. Translating it yields CASSDRGGTTEAFF. V is TRBV2 and J is TRBJ1-1, with D perhaps TRBD1 (6 bases). CDR1 SNHLY and CDR2 FYNNEI come from the germline V gene. CDR3 size: 14 residues. Trimming pared 3 bases from V and 4 bases from J, leaving 12 bases between. The full variable domain, with the rest looked up from reference TRBV2 and TRBJ1-1, is EPEVTQTPSHQVTQMGQEVILRCVPISNHLYFYWYRQILGQKVEFLVSFYNNEISEKSEIFDDQFSVERPDGSNFTLKIRSTKLEDSAMYFCASSDRGGTTEAFFGQGTRLTVV.

The chain employs TRBV27 and TRBJ1-5; 9 bases are a match to TRBD1. Germline V gene sequence: CDR1 MNHEY, CDR2 SMNVEV (reference sequence). The ends lost 5 bases at V and 1 base at J; junction bases unmatched: 3. The CDR3 sequence is 15 residues long. The CDR3 DNA sequence: TGTGCCAGCAGTACCGGGACAGGGAGCAATCAGCCCCAGCATTTT. The encoded protein is CASSTGTGSNQPQHF.

This clone was recorded once. Here the CDR3 reads CASSGRASGRSETQYF. CDR3 in DNA: TGTGCCAGCAGTGGCAGGGCTAGCGGGAGGTCAGAGACCCAGTACTTC. This chain connects TRBV2 to TRBJ2-5, with 11 bases aligning to TRBD2. CDR1 and CDR2 from the germline V gene are SNHLY and FYNNEI. J gave up 4 bases and V 4 bases, and 8 bases lay outside the gene matches. The CDR3 spans 16 residues.

The chain employs TRBV7-9 and TRBJ2-1; D perhaps matches TRBD1 (6 bases). Germline CDR1 is SEHNR and CDR2 is FQNEAQ (reference sequence). The CDR3 runs to 15 residues. V lost 2 bases and J lost 3, with 11 bases in between. The CDR3 nucleotides read TGTGCCAGCAGCTTATTTGGACAGAACTACAATGAGCAGTTCTTC. Residues: CASSLFGQNYNEQFF.

The gene calls are TRBV28 and TRBJ2-7; a possible D gene is TRBD1 (6 bases). CDR1 and CDR2 from the germline V gene are MDHEN and SYDVKM. V lost 6 bases and J lost 0, with 15 bases in between. CDR3 length: 15 amino acids. The CDR3 sequence is CASRRTVPSSYEQYF. In DNA form, the CDR3 reads TGTGCCAGCAGACGGACAGTCCCCTCCTCCTACGAGCAGTACTTC.

The genes are TRBV11-2 and TRBJ2-3, with 7 bases lining up with TRBD2. Trimming cost V 3 bases and J 2 bases; bases outside gene matches: 5. The CDR3 runs 15 residues. Germline V gene sequence: CDR1 SGHAT, CDR2 FQNNGV. As DNA, the CDR3 is TGTGCCAGCAGCTTTGCGGGAGAATTCACAGATACGCAGTATTTT. Translation: CASSFAGEFTDTQYF.

The genes are TRBV4-2 and TRBJ2-7, with TRBD2 matching over 15 bases. Trimming at V came to 3 bases and at J to 4 bases, leaving 4 bases not matched to a gene. In germline, CDR1 is LGHNA, CDR2 YNFKEQ. The CDR3 extends over 16 amino acids. CDR3 residues: CASSHGLAGGLYEQYF. The CDR3 DNA follows: TGTGCCAGCAGCCACGGACTAGCGGGAGGGCTGTACGAGCAGTACTTC.

This chain joins TRBV9 and TRBJ2-7; TRBD1 aligns across 8 bases. Losses at the gene ends were 4 bases for V and 3 bases for J; bases not matched to a gene: 6. Germline-derived CDR1 and CDR2 are SGDLS and YYNGEE. CDR3 length: 14 amino acids. The CDR3 sequence is CASSPTGAGYEQYF. CDR3 DNA: TGTGCCAGCAGCCCGACAGGGGCCGGCTACGAGCAGTACTTC.

This sequence joins TRBV14 and TRBJ2-2; the D gene is possibly TRBD1 (6 bases). V lost 5 bases to trimming and J lost 6 bases, with 10 bases between them. The CDR3 totals 13 residues. CDR1 and CDR2 (germline): SGHDN, FVKESK. The CDR3 is CASSGGGAGELFF. In DNA form, the CDR3 reads TGTGCCAGCAGCGGTGGGGGCGCCGGGGAGCTGTTTTTT. The complete variable domain, with remaining parts taken from reference TRBV14 and TRBJ2-2, reads EAGVTQFPSHSVIEKGQTVTLRCDPISGHDNLYWYRRVMGKEIKFLLHFVKESKQDESGMPNNRFLAERTGGTYSTLKVQPAELEDSGVYFCASSGGGAGELFFGEGSRLTVL.

This chain joins TRBV4-1 and TRBJ1-3; 8 bases fit TRBD1. Trimming took 1 base from V and 0 from J; bases not matched to a gene: 5. The germline V gene encodes CDR1 MGHRA and CDR2 YSYEKL. This CDR3 comprises 17 residues. The CDR3 reads CASSQGRQGRSGNTIYF. Here the CDR3 DNA reads TGCGCCAGCAGCCAAGGTCGACAGGGGCGCTCTGGAAACACCATATATTTT.

This chain joins TRBV19 and TRBJ2-3, with 8 bases that match TRBD2. Germline V gene lookup returns CDR1 LNHDA and CDR2 SQIVND (reference sequence). The CDR3 has 14 amino acids. The V and J ends lost 4 bases and 4 bases, in that order; junction bases with no gene match: 4. Here the CDR3 reads CASSRTSSADTQYF. CDR3 nucleotide sequence: TGTGCCAGTAGTAGGACTAGCTCTGCAGATACGCAGTATTTT. The full variable domain, with the rest looked up from reference TRBV19 and TRBJ2-3, is DGGITQSPKYLFRKEGQNVTLSCEQNLNHDAMYWYRQDPGQGLRLIYYSQIVNDFQKGDIAEGYSVSREKKESFPLTVTSAQKNPTAFYLCASSRTSSADTQYFGPGTRLTVL.

The genes are TRBV7-2 and TRBJ2-2; 11 bases align to TRBD2. Trimming took 2 bases from V and 5 from J; bases not matched to a gene: 4. The length of the CDR3 is 16 residues. Germline V lookup: CDR1 SGHTA, CDR2 FQGNSA. CDR3 sequence (DNA): TGTGCCAGCAGCTTATGGGGACTAGCGGAAACCGGGGAGCTGTTTTTT. This sequence encodes CASSLWGLAETGELFF.

Worth noting for this clone: In the same sample, other DNA sequences code for this CDR3. This sequence joins TRBV28 and TRBJ1-1; D unresolved. Germline loops: CDR1 MDHEN, CDR2 SYDVKM. Deletions cut 2 bases from V and 0 bases from J, with 10 bases between. The CDR3 runs to 15 residues. The CDR3 DNA reads TGTGCCAGCAGTTTACCGGGTCAGTTGAACACTGAAGCTTTCTTT. It specifies CASSLPGQLNTEAFF.

CDR3 sequence: CACKASGSPNYNEQFF. Written as DNA, the CDR3 is TGTGCCTGTAAGGCTAGCGGGAGCCCAAATTACAATGAGCAGTTCTTC. This sequence joins TRBV30 and TRBJ2-1; 10 bases map to TRBD2. Looked up from germline, CDR1 is GTSNPN and CDR2 is SVGIG (reference sequence). The CDR3 totals 16 residues. The ends lost 6 bases at V and 4 bases at J; junction bases unmatched: 12.

This chain links TRBV5-6 with TRBJ2-7; D ambiguous. Trimming stripped 3 bases from V and 4 bases from J, with 8 bases between. The CDR3 spans 12 residues. The germline gives CDR1 SGHDT, CDR2 YYEEEE. CDR3 sequence (DNA): TGTGCCAGCAGCTCCTCTACTTACGAGCAGTACTTC. This gives the protein CASSSSTYEQYF.

The chain couples TRBV29-1 to TRBJ2-7, with D perhaps matching TRBD2 (5 bases). The CDR3 is 13 residues long. Germline CDR1 SQVTM, CDR2 ANQGSEA. Trimming removed 1 base from V and 1 base from J, with 8 bases in between. The CDR3, as DNA: TGCAGCGTTGAAGGTGGAGGATCCTACGAGCAGTACTTC. It encodes CSVEGGGSYEQYF.

V is TRBV5-1 and J is TRBJ2-3; 13 nucleotides agree with TRBD2. Germline values: CDR1 SGHRS, CDR2 YFSETQ. The CDR3 is 20 residues long. Trimming took 4 bases from V and 2 from J; bases not matched to a gene: 16. The CDR3 region has the DNA TGCGCCAGCAGCCGAGAACCACTAGCGGGAGGGAAGTGGGCCACAGATACGCAGTATTTT. Translated: CASSREPLAGGKWATDTQYF.